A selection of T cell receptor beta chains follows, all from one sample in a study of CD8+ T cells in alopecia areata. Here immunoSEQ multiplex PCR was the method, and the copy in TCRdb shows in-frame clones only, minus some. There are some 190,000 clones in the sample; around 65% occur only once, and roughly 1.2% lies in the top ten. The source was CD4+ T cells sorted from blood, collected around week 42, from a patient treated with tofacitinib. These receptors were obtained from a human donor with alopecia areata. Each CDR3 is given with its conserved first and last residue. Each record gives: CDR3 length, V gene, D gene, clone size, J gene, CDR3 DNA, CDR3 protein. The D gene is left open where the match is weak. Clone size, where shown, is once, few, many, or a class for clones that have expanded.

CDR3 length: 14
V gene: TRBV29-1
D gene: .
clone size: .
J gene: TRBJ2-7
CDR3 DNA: TGCAGCGCCATATTAGCGGCCAGCTCCTACGAGCAGTACTTC
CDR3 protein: CSAILAASSYEQYF

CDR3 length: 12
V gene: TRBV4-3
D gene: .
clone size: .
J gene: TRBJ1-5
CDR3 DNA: TGCGCCAGCAGCCCAAACGGTGAGCCCCAGCATTTT
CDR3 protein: CASSPNGEPQHF

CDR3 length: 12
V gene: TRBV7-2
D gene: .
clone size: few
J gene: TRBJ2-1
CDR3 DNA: TGTGCCAGCAGCATCGGGGGCTATGAGCAGTTCTTC
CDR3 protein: CASSIGGYEQFF

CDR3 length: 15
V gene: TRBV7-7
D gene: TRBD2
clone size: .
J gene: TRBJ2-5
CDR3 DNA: TGTGCCAGCAGTCAACTAGCGGGGGTGGGGGAGACCCAGTACTTC
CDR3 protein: CASSQLAGVGETQYF

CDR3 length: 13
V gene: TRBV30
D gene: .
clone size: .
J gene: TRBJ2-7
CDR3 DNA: TGTGCCTGGAGTGTAAACAGGAAGGGCGAGCAGTACTTC
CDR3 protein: CAWSVNRKGEQYF

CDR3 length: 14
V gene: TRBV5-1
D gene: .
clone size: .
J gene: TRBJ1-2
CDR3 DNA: TGCGCCAGCAGCTCCGGGCAGGGATATTATGGCTACACCTTC
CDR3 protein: CASSSGQGYYGYTF

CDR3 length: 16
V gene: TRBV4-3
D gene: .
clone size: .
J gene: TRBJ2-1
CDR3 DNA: TGCGCCAGCAGCCAAGATCGGGGGACCTCCTACAATGAGCAGTTCTTC
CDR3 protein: CASSQDRGTSYNEQFF

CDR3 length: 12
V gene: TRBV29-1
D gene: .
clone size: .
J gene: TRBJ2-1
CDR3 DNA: TGCAGCGTTGTCACGGGTTACAATGAGCAGTTCTTC
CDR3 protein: CSVVTGYNEQFF

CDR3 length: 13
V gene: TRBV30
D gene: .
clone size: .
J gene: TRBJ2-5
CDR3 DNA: TGTGCCTGGGGGAGGAGCCCGGGAGAGACCCAGTACTTC
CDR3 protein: CAWGRSPGETQYF

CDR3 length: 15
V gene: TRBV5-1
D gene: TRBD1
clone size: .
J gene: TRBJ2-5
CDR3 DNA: TGCGCCAGCAGCTTGGCCCAGGGGGCAAGTGAGACCCAGTACTTC
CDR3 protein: CASSLAQGASETQYF

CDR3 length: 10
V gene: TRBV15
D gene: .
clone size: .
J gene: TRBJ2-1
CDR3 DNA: TGTGCCACCCCCCACAATGAGCAGTTCTTC
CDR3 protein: CATPHNEQFF

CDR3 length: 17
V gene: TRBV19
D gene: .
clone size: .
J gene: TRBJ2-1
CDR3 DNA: TGTGCCAGTAGTACCTCGGGTCGTGGAAGCTCCTACAATGAGCAGTTCTTC
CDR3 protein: CASSTSGRGSSYNEQFF

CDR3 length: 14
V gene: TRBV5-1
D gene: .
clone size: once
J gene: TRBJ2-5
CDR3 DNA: TGCGCCAGCAGCCCCCCTAGGGTTGAGGAGACCCAGTACTTC
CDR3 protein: CASSPPRVEETQYF

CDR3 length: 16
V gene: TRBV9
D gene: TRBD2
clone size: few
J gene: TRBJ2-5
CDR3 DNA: TGTGCCAGCAGCCCAGGACTAGCGGGGCCTCAAGAGACCCAGTACTTC
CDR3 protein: CASSPGLAGPQETQYF

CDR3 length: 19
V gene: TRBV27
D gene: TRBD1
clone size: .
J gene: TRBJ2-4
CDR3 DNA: TGTGCCAGCAGCGCGATGAGACCGGGACAGGTCTTACCCCGGAGCATTCAGTACTTC
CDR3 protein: CASSAMRPGQVLPRSIQYF